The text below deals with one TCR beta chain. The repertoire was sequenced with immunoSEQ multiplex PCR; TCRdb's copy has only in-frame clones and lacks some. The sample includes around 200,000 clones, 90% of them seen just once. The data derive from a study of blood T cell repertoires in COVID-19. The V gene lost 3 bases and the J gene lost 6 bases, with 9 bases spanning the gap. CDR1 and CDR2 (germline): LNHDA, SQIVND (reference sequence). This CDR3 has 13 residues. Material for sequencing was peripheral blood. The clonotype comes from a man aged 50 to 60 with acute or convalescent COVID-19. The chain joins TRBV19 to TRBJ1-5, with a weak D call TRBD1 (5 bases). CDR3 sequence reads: CASSISGRQPQHF. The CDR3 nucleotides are TGTGCCAGTAGTATTTCAGGGCGTCAGCCCCAGCATTTT.